This record concerns one T cell receptor (beta chain) sequence. There are a few counts of this clonotype. No cognate antigen has been identified for it. Base qualities are not at hand, and no much larger clone is one base apart. Every donor was a healthy Caucasian. Three pairs of female monozygotic twins, all aged about 18 to 29 years, were included in the twin cohort. Positive isolation kits from Invitrogen were used to isolate the CD4+ and CD8+ T cell populations. Libraries were constructed by 5' RACE. Sequencing instrument: Illumina HiSeq 2000. Template switching introduced a universal primer binding site; the final cDNA contained a unique molecular identifier, enabling accurate counting of TCR cDNA molecules. Specific primers in the conserved constant-segment region were used to synthesize first-strand cDNA for TCR alpha and beta chains. To control for contamination, every cDNA library carried two barcodes: a SMART-Mk sample barcode plus Illumina barcodes. TruSeq adapter sequences along with Illumina sample barcodes were introduced in two successive PCR steps. The Illumina HiSeq platform was used with custom primers to sequence TCR alpha and beta cDNA libraries. Concerning the study's data processing: MiGEC processed the raw reads to extract unique molecular identifiers, while MiXCR was used to determine the CDR3 positions. Recombination models were inferred per individual with the repgenHMM and IGoR tools using an EM algorithm. Shared clonotypes were analyzed with the tcR package in R, and sharing was normalized by the product of cloneset sizes. Out-of-frame nonproductive sequences were analyzed to study raw recombination free of thymic and clonal selection effects. TCRdb took the public reads, trimmed them with fastp at Q25, ran MiXCR for clone calling and kept in-frame beta chains. Every entry covers one CDR3 protein and lists the most common genes and DNA from its rows. These V and J calls are TCRdb output, not the study's own analysis. The sample table holds around 490,000 distinct CDR3 sequences, of which 20% to 25% were seen once. 0.4% to 0.6% of the sample comes from the top ten.

The data were obtained in a study of identical twins (dated by TCRdb to about 2016). Some background on the complete study: To test whether fetal clonotypes persist, the study used deep sequencing on TCR alpha and beta repertoires from monozygotic twins, unrelated adults of various ages, and cord blood. Replicate twin experiments were performed at different times using different library preparation protocols to rule out contamination. Results and caveats for the whole study, not just this receptor: Zero-insertion analyses could be partly confounded by invariant T cells such as MAIT and iNKT, although diverse VJ usage argued against such confounding for most clonotypes. Conclusions relied on cross-sectional statistical analysis, since the same donors could not be followed over many years. In beta out-of-frame sequences, excess twin sharing was weaker, because having fewer shared sequences lowered the signal-to-noise ratio. Compared with coincidental sharing between unrelated individuals, out-of-frame TCR alpha sequences shared between twins had an excess of sequences with low generation probability. Abundant cord blood beta clonotypes carried fewer insertions; young adult naive repertoires showed a weaker similar trend, while memory repertoires showed none. In monozygotic twins, recombination models systematically underestimated out-of-frame TCR alpha sharing, but the models matched the sharing seen between unrelated individuals.

CDR1 and CDR2 are read off the germline V gene as MGHRA and YSYEKL. Trimming at the junction amounts to 1 base on V and 1 base on J, and the germline ends lie 18 bases apart. From its cysteine to its phenylalanine, the CDR3 spans 18 amino acids. The read is trimmed to its CDR3 DNA, 54 bases read in frame from base 1. This sample was shared with a second study, whose subject was yellow fever vaccine responses in identical twins. As the second study states: The T cell response to vaccination in identical twins was reported by the authors to appear partly convergent and partly personalized. In identical twins, the study followed T cell clones that responded to the vaccine with precision.

In this chain, TRBV4-1 is recombined with TRBJ2-3, and the D gene may be TRBD2, 7 bases matching. Sequenced material: CD4+ T cells sorted from blood. This sequence originates from a young woman in good health. The nucleotide sequence reads as follows: TGCGCCAGCAGCCAAGTGGTCTTGGGGGGGCGACGCACAGATACGCAGTATTTT. Its translation reads: CASSQVVLGGRRTDTQYF.